The 9 T cell receptor beta chains reported below all come from one sample, sequenced in a study of Graves' ophthalmopathy and Graves' hyperthyroidism. Transcripts of RNA were the source for amplifying TCR beta CDR3 regions. RT-PCR in the first round used HTBI primers; a second-round multiplex PCR followed. Each CDR3 protein gets one entry after TCRdb re-called the multiplex PCR reads with MiXCR. The sample lists about 210,000 distinct CDR3 sequences; 29% were seen once. The sample was peripheral blood. The receptors derive from a man in his fifties with Graves' ophthalmopathy.

This clonotype has only a few counts. The chain joins TRBV19 to TRBJ2-5; TRBD2 agrees at 12 bases. The CDR3 has 15 amino acids. The V segment lost 7 bases and the J segment 1 base; nucleotides outside the gene matches: 4. Looked up from germline, CDR1 is LNHDA and CDR2 is SQIVND (reference sequence). The DNA for the CDR3 is TGTGCCAGTACCCCGACTAGCGGGAGCCAAGAGACCCAGTACTTC. Amino acid sequence: CASTPTSGSQETQYF.

This clonotype was recorded many times. V and J are TRBV28 and TRBJ1-3; D unclear. V lost 5 bases to trimming and J lost 0 bases, with 8 bases between them. Looked up from germline, CDR1 is MDHEN and CDR2 is SYDVKM. CDR3 length: 14 residues. Here the CDR3 reads CASSTQSSGNTIYF. As DNA, the CDR3 is TGTGCCAGCAGTACGCAGAGCTCTGGAAACACCATATATTTT.

This clonotype was seen many times. V usage is TRBV12-3 or TRBV12-4 and J usage is TRBJ1-1; 9 bases are a match to TRBD1. This CDR3 comprises 13 residues. With 6 bases clipped from V and 7 bases from J, the junction kept 6 bases outside the gene matches. This chain's CDR3 is CASSDGTGIEAFF. The CDR3 nucleotides read TGTGCCAGCAGCGACGGGACAGGGATTGAAGCTTTCTTT.

The sample holds many counts of this clonotype. V and J are TRBV7-3 and TRBJ2-7; D gene ambiguous. The CDR3 loop spans 12 amino acids. The V and J ends lost 5 bases and 6 bases respectively, with 11 bases between them. Germline values: CDR1 SGHTA, CDR2 FQGTGA. The CDR3 DNA is TGTGCCAGCAGCACGCCCAACGGCGAGCAGTACTTC. This gives the protein CASSTPNGEQYF.

J is TRBJ2-2 and V is TRBV7-8; D gene ambiguous. The CDR3 consists of 12 residues. V was pared by 5 bases and J by 4 bases, with 5 bases between. CDR1 SGHVS and CDR2 FQNEAQ come from the germline V gene. The CDR3 DNA reads TGTGCCAGCAGCGAGACCACCGGGGAGCTGTTTTTT. Its protein is CASSETTGELFF.

This clonotype has at least ten counts. The chain uses TRBV7-8 and TRBJ2-5; maybe TRBD1 (5 bases). Germline V CDR1 and CDR2: SGHVS, FQNEAQ. Trimming took 2 bases from V and 7 from J, leaving 14 bases between them. The CDR3 contains 14 residues. The CDR3 DNA is TGTGCCAGCAGCTTAAATGGGGCCCCCGGGACCCAGTACTTC. It codes for CASSLNGAPGTQYF.

This clonotype was seen a handful of times. J is TRBJ1-1 and V is TRBV6-5, with a weak D call TRBD1 (5 bases). V gave up 0 bases and J gave up 1 base, with 12 bases separating them. This CDR3 contains 16 residues. CDR1 and CDR2 from the germline V gene are MNHEY and SVGAGI. Here the CDR3 reads CASSYSAGGANTEAFF. Written as DNA, the CDR3 is TGTGCCAGCAGTTACTCGGCGGGAGGGGCGAACACTGAAGCTTTCTTT.

This clonotype occurred many times. The V gene is TRBV20-1, the J gene TRBJ2-5; tentative D call: TRBD2 (6 bases). The CDR3 is 15 residues long. Trimming stripped 6 bases from V and 5 bases from J, with 22 bases between. Germline assignment: CDR1 DFQATT and CDR2 SNEGSKA (reference sequence). CDR3 in DNA: TGCAGTGCACCCGAGGGGTTGGGAGGTTGGGAGACCCAGTACTTC. Amino acids: CSAPEGLGGWETQYF.

This clonotype was observed at least ten times. The V gene is TRBV29-1, the J gene TRBJ2-7, with D perhaps matching TRBD2 (6 bases). The CDR3 runs 14 residues. Trimming cost V 4 bases and J 6 bases, with 19 bases left between them. Germline values: CDR1 SQVTM, CDR2 ANQGSEA. CDR3 in amino acids: CSVGEAGPSTEQYF. Here the CDR3 DNA reads TGCAGCGTTGGTGAGGCGGGACCATCCACCGAGCAGTACTTC.